This entry features one T cell receptor beta chain sequence. This specimen belongs to a study of shared T cell receptors in the human thymus. Data came from immunoSEQ multiplex PCR; TCRdb stores just in-frame clones and leaves some out. The profile shows hundreds of thousands of clones, 75% to 80% of them singletons. From germline, CDR1 is SGHRS and CDR2 YFSETQ. V gave up 3 bases and J gave up 0 bases, with 14 bases separating them. The CDR3 contains 16 residues. The sample was also reused in another study, on human thymus T cells.

This chain uses TRBV5-1 with TRBJ2-3, with a tentative D call TRBD2 (6 bases). This sequence was found in a boy in the first two years of life with a congenital heart defect. Material for sequencing was thymocytes. CDR3 region: CASSSPEAGSTDTQYF. CDR3 in DNA: TGCGCCAGCAGCTCTCCCGAGGCGGGAAGCACAGATACGCAGTATTTT.